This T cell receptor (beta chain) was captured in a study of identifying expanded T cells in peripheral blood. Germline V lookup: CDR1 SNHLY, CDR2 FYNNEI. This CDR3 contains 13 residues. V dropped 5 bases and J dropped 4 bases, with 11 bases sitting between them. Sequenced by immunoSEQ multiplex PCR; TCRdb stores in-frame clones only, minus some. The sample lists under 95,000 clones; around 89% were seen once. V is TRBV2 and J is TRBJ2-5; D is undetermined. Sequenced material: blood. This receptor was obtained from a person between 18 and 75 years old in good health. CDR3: CASSKPLRETQYF. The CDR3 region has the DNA TGTGCCAGCAGTAAACCGTTGAGAGAGACCCAGTACTTC.